This TCR beta chain was found in a study of PD-L1 blockade in urothelial cancer. Documented time point: peripheral blood 6 weeks after treatment start. The protocol was immunoSEQ multiplex PCR, while the TCRdb copy is restricted to in-frame clones and leaves out a portion. The sample contains about 66,000 clones, 88% of which appear only once. Germline CDR1 is SGHTA and CDR2 is FQGNSA. The V end lost 2 bases, the J end lost 0 bases, and 6 bases lay between the germline ends. This CDR3 contains 14 residues. The specimen was PBMCs, collected around atezolizumab (anti-PD-L1) treatment. The origin of this receptor is a man aged 55-75 years with urothelial cancer. The chain carries TRBV7-2 and TRBJ2-3; D uncertain. The chain's CDR3 is CASSLSGSTDTQYF. The CDR3 region has the DNA TGTGCCAGCAGCTTATCCGGGAGCACAGATACGCAGTATTTT.